This T cell receptor (beta chain) is from a study of blood T cell repertoires in COVID-19. CDR1 is SGHAT and CDR2 is FQNNGV in the germline V gene. The CDR3 loop spans 15 amino acids. V was pared by 2 bases and J by 7 bases, with 8 bases of the junction left unmatched. Generated by immunoSEQ multiplex PCR, the TCRdb table keeps only in-frame clones and is missing some. This table has some 200,000 clones, approximately 82% appearing once. The material sequenced was peripheral blood. This sequence joins TRBV11-2 and TRBJ1-2, with 9 bases lining up with TRBD1. The clonotype originates from a human donor in a cohort sampled during active COVID-19. The CDR3: CASSLTGGMRVGYTF. The DNA for the CDR3 is TGTGCCAGCAGCTTAACAGGGGGCATGAGGGTTGGCTACACCTTC. The full variable domain, in which reference TRBV11-2 and TRBJ1-2 provide the parts outside the CDR3, is EAGVAQSPRYKIIEKRQSVAFWCNPISGHATLYWYQQILGQGPKLLIQFQNNGVVDDSQLPKDRFSAERLKGVDSTLKIQPAKLEDSAVYLCASSLTGGMRVGYTFGSGTRLTVV.